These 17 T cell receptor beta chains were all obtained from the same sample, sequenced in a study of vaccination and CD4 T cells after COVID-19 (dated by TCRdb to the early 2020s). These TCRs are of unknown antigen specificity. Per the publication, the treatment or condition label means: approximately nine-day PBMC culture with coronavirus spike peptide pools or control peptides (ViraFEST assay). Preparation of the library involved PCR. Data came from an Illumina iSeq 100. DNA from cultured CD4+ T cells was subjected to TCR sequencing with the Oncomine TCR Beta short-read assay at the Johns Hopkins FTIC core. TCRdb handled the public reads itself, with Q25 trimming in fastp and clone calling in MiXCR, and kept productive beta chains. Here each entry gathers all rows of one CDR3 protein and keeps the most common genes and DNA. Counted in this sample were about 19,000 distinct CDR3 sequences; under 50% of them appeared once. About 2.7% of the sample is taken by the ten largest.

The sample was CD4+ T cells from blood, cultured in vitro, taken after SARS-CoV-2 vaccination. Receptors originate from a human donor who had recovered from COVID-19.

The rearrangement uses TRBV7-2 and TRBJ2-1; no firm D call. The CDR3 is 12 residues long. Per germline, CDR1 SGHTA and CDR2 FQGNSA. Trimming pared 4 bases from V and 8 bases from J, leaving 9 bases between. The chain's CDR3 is CASSWARHEQFF. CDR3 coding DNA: TGTGCCAGCAGCTGGGCAAGGCATGAGCAGTTCTTC.

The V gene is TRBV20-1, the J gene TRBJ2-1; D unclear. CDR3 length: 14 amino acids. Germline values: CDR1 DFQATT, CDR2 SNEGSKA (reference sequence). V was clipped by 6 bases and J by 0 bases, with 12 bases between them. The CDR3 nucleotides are TGCAGTGCGGAAGGAGCCCTCTCCTACAATGAGCAGTTCTTC. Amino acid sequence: CSAEGALSYNEQFF.

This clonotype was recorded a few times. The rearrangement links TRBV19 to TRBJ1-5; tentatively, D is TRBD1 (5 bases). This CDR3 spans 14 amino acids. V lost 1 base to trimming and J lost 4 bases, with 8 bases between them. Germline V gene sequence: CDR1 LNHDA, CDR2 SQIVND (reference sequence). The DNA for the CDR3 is TGTGCCAGTAGTATAGGCAGGGATAATCAGCCCCAGCATTTT. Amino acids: CASSIGRDNQPQHF. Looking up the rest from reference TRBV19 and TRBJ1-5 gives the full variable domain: DGGITQSPKYLFRKEGQNVTLSCEQNLNHDAMYWYRQDPGQGLRLIYYSQIVNDFQKGDIAEGYSVSREKKESFPLTVTSAQKNPTAFYLCASSIGRDNQPQHFGDGTRLSIL.

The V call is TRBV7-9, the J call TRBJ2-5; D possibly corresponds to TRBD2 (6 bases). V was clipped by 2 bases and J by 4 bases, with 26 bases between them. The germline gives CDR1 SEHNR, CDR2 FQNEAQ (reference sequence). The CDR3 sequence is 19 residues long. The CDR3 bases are TGTGCCAGCAGCTTATTCTTGCTTCGGGACTCACCCCGCCGAGAGACCCAGTACTTC. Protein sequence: CASSLFLLRDSPRRETQYF.

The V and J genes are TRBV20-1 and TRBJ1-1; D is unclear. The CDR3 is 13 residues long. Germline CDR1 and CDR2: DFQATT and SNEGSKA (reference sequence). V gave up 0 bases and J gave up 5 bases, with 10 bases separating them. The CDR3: CSARDHSWTEAFF. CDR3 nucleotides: TGCAGTGCTAGAGATCACTCGTGGACTGAAGCTTTCTTT.

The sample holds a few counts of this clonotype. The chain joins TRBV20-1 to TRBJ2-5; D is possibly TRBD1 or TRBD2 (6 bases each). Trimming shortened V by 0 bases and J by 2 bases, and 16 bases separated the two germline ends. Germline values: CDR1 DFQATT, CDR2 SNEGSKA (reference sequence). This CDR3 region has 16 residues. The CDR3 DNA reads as TGCAGTGCTAGAGACGACGTCGGGGGCCTTCAAGAGACCCAGTACTTC. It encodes CSARDDVGGLQETQYF.

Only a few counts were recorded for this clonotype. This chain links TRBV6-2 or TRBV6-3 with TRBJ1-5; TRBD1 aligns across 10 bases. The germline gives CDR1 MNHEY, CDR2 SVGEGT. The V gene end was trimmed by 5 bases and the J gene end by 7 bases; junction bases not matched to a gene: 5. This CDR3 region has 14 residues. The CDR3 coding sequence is TGTGCCAGCAGTATTGGACAGGGGGTCCAGCCCCAGCATTTT. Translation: CASSIGQGVQPQHF.

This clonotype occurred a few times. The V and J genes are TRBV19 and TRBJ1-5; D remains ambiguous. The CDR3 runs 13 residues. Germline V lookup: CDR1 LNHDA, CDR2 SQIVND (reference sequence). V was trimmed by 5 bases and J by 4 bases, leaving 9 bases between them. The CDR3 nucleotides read TGTGCCAGTAGTGCCGACCGTAATCAGCCCCAGCATTTT. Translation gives CASSADRNQPQHF.

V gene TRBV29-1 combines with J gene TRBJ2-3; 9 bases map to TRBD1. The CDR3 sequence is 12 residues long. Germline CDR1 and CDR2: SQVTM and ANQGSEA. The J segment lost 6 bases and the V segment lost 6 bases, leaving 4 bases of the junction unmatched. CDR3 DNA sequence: TGCAGCGTGACAGGGGGAGGGGATACGCAGTATTTT. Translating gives CSVTGGGDTQYF.

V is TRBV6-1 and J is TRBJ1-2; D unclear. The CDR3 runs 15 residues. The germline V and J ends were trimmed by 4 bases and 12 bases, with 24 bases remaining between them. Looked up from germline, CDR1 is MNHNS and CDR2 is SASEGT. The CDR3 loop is CASSVDTEWITGNTF. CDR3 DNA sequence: TGTGCCAGCAGTGTTGATACGGAGTGGATTACCGGCAACACCTTC.

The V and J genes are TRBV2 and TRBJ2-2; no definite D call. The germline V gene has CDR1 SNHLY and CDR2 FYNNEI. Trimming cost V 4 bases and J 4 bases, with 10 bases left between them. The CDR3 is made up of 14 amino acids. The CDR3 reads CASSVTPPTGELFF. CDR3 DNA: TGTGCCAGCAGTGTAACCCCACCCACCGGGGAGCTGTTTTTT.

CDR3 residues: CASSLNTVANTGELFF. The CDR3 coding sequence is TGTGCCAGCAGCTTAAACACAGTCGCGAACACCGGGGAGCTGTTTTTT. The rearrangement joins TRBV7-3 to TRBJ2-2; D unresolved. The CDR3 sequence is 16 residues long. Per germline, CDR1 SGHTA and CDR2 FQGTGA. The germline V and J ends were trimmed by 1 base and 0 bases, with 9 bases remaining between them. Together with reference TRBV7-3 and TRBJ2-2, the CDR3 gives the full variable domain: GAGVSQTPSNKVTEKGKYVELRCDPISGHTALYWYRQSLGQGPEFLIYFQGTGAADDSGLPNDRFFAVRPEGSVSTLKIQRTERGDSAVYLCASSLNTVANTGELFFGEGSRLTVL.

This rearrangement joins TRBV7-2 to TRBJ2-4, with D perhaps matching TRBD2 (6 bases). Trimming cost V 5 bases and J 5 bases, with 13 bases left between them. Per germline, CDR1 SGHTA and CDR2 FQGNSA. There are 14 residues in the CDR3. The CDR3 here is CASSLPSVQNIQYF. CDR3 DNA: TGTGCCAGCAGCCTACCTAGCGTTCAAAACATTCAGTACTTC.

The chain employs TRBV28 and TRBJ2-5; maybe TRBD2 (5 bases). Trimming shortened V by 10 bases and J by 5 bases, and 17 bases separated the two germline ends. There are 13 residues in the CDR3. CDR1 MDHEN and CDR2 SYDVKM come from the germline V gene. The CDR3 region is CATSEGYSETQYF. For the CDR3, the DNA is TGTGCCACCTCCGAGGGATATTCGGAGACCCAGTACTTC.

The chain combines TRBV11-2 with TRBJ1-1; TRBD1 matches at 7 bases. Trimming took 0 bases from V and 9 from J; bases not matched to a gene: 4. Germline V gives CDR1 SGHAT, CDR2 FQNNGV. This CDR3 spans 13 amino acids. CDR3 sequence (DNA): TGTGCCAGCAGCTTAGATGTCAGGGGGAAAGCTTTCTTT. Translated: CASSLDVRGKAFF.

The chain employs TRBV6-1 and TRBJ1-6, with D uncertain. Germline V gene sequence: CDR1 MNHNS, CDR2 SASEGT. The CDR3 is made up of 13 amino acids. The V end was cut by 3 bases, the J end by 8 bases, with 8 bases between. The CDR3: CASSDVGDSPLHF. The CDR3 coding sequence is TGTGCCAGCAGTGATGTCGGGGATTCACCCCTCCACTTT.

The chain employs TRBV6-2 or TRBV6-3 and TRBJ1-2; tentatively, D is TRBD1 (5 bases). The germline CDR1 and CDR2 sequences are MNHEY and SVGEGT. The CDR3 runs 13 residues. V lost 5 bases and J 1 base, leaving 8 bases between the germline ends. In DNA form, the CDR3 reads TGTGCCAGCAGTGCACAGGTTAACTATGGCTACACCTTC. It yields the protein CASSAQVNYGYTF.